A single sample gave rise to the 21 T cell receptor beta chains below, sequenced in a study of regulatory dendritic cells for organ transplantation. Measured with immunoSEQ multiplex PCR; TCRdb has only the in-frame clones, and not every one. The top ten clones hold roughly 2.2% of a sample with 25,000 to 35,000 clones, over 75% of them seen once. Specimen: memory CD4+ T cells from blood. The subset denotes: CD45RO+ memory T cells. All receptors derive from a human donor in good health.

The CDR3 loop reads CASRPTGQSSGANVLTF. CDR3 DNA: TGTGCCAGCAGGCCTACGGGACAGAGCTCTGGGGCCAACGTCCTGACTTTC. The V gene is TRBV7-2, the J gene TRBJ2-6, with 7 bases that match TRBD1. V lost 6 bases and J lost 0; bases outside the gene matches: 8. The CDR3 spans 17 residues. The germline gives CDR1 SGHTA, CDR2 FQGNSA.

The chain is built from TRBV10-2 and TRBJ2-2; 7 bases are shared with TRBD1. In germline, CDR1 is WSHSY, CDR2 SAAADI. The CDR3 runs to 14 residues. V lost 8 bases, J lost 0 bases, and 3 bases stayed unmatched. The CDR3 here is CASQGQTNTGELFF. The CDR3 nucleotides are TGCGCCAGCCAGGGACAGACGAACACCGGGGAGCTGTTTTTT.

The chain combines TRBV19 with TRBJ2-1; 8 nucleotides agree with TRBD1. The CDR3 length is 19 residues. Germline V gene data show CDR1 as LNHDA and CDR2 as SQIVND (reference sequence). Trimming cost V 5 bases and J 8 bases; bases outside gene matches: 23. Here the CDR3 DNA reads TGTGCCAGTAGTCAGTCCCATCCTTGGGGGACAGGTCAACCCTATGAGCAGTTCTTC. This gives the protein CASSQSHPWGTGQPYEQFF. Using reference TRBV19 and TRBJ2-1 for the parts outside the CDR3, the full variable domain is DGGITQSPKYLFRKEGQNVTLSCEQNLNHDAMYWYRQDPGQGLRLIYYSQIVNDFQKGDIAEGYSVSREKKESFPLTVTSAQKNPTAFYLCASSQSHPWGTGQPYEQFFGPGTRLTVL.

This clone was detected only a few times. The rearrangement links TRBV7-2 to TRBJ1-2; 7 bases are shared with TRBD1. Germline CDR1 SGHTA, CDR2 FQGNSA. The CDR3 runs 13 residues. After removal of 4 bases from V and 8 bases from J, the junction contained 7 bases not matched to a gene. The CDR3 loop reads CASSSDRFRGYTF. Written as DNA, the CDR3 is TGTGCCAGCAGCTCGGACAGGTTTAGGGGCTACACCTTC.

As to this clone: One end of the junction is discordant with germline, which a read error may explain. CDR3 protein: CASSEIGQGALF. DNA for the CDR3: TGTGCCAGCAGTGAGATAGGGCAGGGGGCCCTCTTC. The chain links TRBV6-1 to TRBJ1-2; 8 nucleotides align to TRBD1. Germline lookup yields CDR1 MNHNS and CDR2 SASEGT. The CDR3 runs 12 residues.

This sequence joins TRBV5-6 and TRBJ1-6; no reliable D call. The CDR3 covers 14 residues. V was shortened by 4 bases and J by 4 bases, with 9 bases between the two germline ends. Germline values: CDR1 SGHDT, CDR2 YYEEEE. The DNA for the CDR3 is TGTGCCAGCAGCGCGGGCCGTTATAATTCACCCCTCCACTTT. Translating it yields CASSAGRYNSPLHF. Based on the CDR3 plus reference TRBV5-6 and TRBJ1-6, the full variable domain is DAGVTQSPTHLIKTRGQQVTLRCSPKSGHDTVSWYQQALGQGPQFIFQYYEEEERQRGNFPDRFSGHQFPNYSSELNVNALLLGDSALYLCASSAGRYNSPLHFGNGTRLTVT.

This clone counts as medium-sized. The V gene is TRBV4-3, the J gene TRBJ2-3, with 10 bases fitting TRBD2. CDR3 length: 15 residues. V lost 6 bases and J lost 4; bases outside the gene matches: 7. From germline, CDR1 is LGHNA and CDR2 YSLEER. CDR3 in amino acids: CASRHIAGGPDTQYF. CDR3 bases: TGCGCCAGCAGACACATAGCGGGGGGCCCAGATACGCAGTATTTT.

The chain carries TRBV6-5 and TRBJ2-3, with D tentatively TRBD2 (5 bases). This CDR3 comprises 14 residues. V lost 5 bases to trimming and J lost 0 bases, with 9 bases between them. Germline lookup yields CDR1 MNHEY and CDR2 SVGAGI. CDR3 loop: CASSQDFSTDTQYF. In nucleotides, the CDR3 is TGTGCCAGCAGTCAGGACTTTAGCACAGATACGCAGTATTTT.

The V call is TRBV10-2, the J call TRBJ2-7, with 8 positions matching TRBD2. The CDR3 is 15 residues long. Germline CDR1 WSHSY, CDR2 SAAADI. The junction had 11 bases not matched to a gene; V was cut back by 4 bases and J by 6 bases. CDR3: CASSGGTGGPSEQYF. The CDR3 DNA reads as TGCGCCAGCAGTGGTGGGACGGGAGGGCCCTCCGAGCAGTACTTC.

The J gene is TRBJ2-4, the V gene TRBV28, with 11 bases aligning to TRBD2. The CDR3 consists of 13 residues. The germline V gene encodes CDR1 MDHEN and CDR2 SYDVKM. V gave up 6 bases and J gave up 8 bases; unmatched junction bases: 3. The CDR3 spells CASRLAGEDIQYF. Here the CDR3 DNA reads TGTGCCAGCAGACTAGCGGGAGAGGACATTCAGTACTTC.

As DNA, the CDR3 is TGTGCCAGCAGTCTACAGGGACTAGCCAAAAACATTCAGTACTTC. This gives the protein CASSLQGLAKNIQYF. The genes are TRBV6-6 and TRBJ2-4; D tentatively reads TRBD1 or TRBD2 (6 bases each). V was shortened by 5 bases and J by 0 bases, with 11 bases between the two germline ends. This CDR3 region has 15 residues. Germline V CDR1 and CDR2: MNHNY, SVGAGI (reference sequence).

This chain uses TRBV11-2 with TRBJ2-1; D possibly corresponds to TRBD1 (6 bases). This CDR3 is 15 amino acids long. The germline V gene encodes CDR1 SGHAT and CDR2 FQNNGV. The germline V and J ends were trimmed by 1 base and 6 bases, with 13 bases remaining between them. CDR3 residues: CASSLVRTVLNEQFF. The CDR3 DNA follows: TGTGCCAGCAGCTTAGTCCGGACAGTCCTCAATGAGCAGTTCTTC.

The chain recombines TRBV7-2 with TRBJ2-1, with 9 bases aligning to TRBD1. CDR3 length: 15 amino acids. The ends lost 5 bases at V and 2 bases at J; junction bases unmatched: 4. Germline lookup yields CDR1 SGHTA and CDR2 FQGNSA. CDR3 in amino acids: CASSPGTGTYNEQFF. CDR3 coding DNA: TGTGCCAGCAGCCCCGGGACAGGGACCTACAATGAGCAGTTCTTC.

The chain has TRBV28 and TRBJ2-7; tentatively, D is TRBD1 (6 bases). This CDR3 comprises 15 residues. The germline V gene has CDR1 MDHEN and CDR2 SYDVKM. Trimming took off 4 bases at V and 3 bases at J, with 16 bases between the two ends. The DNA for the CDR3 is TGTGCCAGCAGTTCAAAGGGGGTGGGGCTCTACGAGCAGTACTTC. Encoded protein: CASSSKGVGLYEQYF.

The chain couples TRBV15 to TRBJ2-5; 8 bases fit TRBD2. There are 16 residues in the CDR3. Per the germline V gene, CDR1 is LNHNV and CDR2 is YYDKDF (reference sequence). Unmatched junction bases numbered 9, after V lost 0 bases and J lost 6 bases. The CDR3 sequence is CATSREGTSGLKTQYF. CDR3 DNA sequence: TGTGCCACCAGCAGAGAGGGGACTAGTGGACTAAAGACCCAGTACTTC.

For the CDR3, the DNA is TGCGCCAGCAGCCAAGTCCGGAGTTGGGACACTGAAGCTTTCTTT. It is translated as CASSQVRSWDTEAFF. This chain links TRBV4-3 with TRBJ1-1; D unresolved. Germline CDR1 is LGHNA and CDR2 is YSLEER. V lost 1 base and J 3 bases, leaving 12 bases between the germline ends. This CDR3 has 15 amino acids.

The chain couples TRBV5-4 to TRBJ2-2; D not certain. The CDR3 is 14 amino acids. Germline values: CDR1 SGHNT, CDR2 YYREEE (reference sequence). Trimming cost V 0 bases and J 1 base, with 4 bases left between them. The CDR3 region is CASSLGRNTGELFF. CDR3 coding DNA: TGTGCCAGCAGCTTGGGGAGGAACACCGGGGAGCTGTTTTTT.

This sequence joins TRBV6-5 and TRBJ2-7; possibly TRBD2 for D (5 bases). Germline V gene lookup returns CDR1 MNHEY and CDR2 SVGAGI. The CDR3 has 14 residues. Deletions cut 8 bases from V and 3 bases from J, with 17 bases between. For the CDR3, the DNA is TGTGCCAGCCTTTCAACGGGTCGGGGCTACGAGCAGTACTTC. This gives the protein CASLSTGRGYEQYF.

The chain couples TRBV21-1 to TRBJ2-7; the table's D call of TRBD1 was not tested on the DNA. TRBV21-1 counts as a pseudogene. The CDR3 length is 15 residues. The CDR3 DNA follows: TGTGCCAGCAGCAATCGGCCAGGGGATTCCTACGAGCAGTACTTC. Its translation is CASSNRPGDSYEQYF.

The V gene is TRBV28, the J gene TRBJ1-5; 7 bases are shared with TRBD1. The V segment lost 1 base and the J segment 2 bases; nucleotides outside the gene matches: 11. Germline CDR1 and CDR2: MDHEN and SYDVKM. This CDR3 has 18 residues. The CDR3 coding sequence is TGTGCCAGCAGTTTATTGGGGCGTGGGACAGAACGCAATCAGCCCCAGCATTTT. Residues: CASSLLGRGTERNQPQHF.

This chain joins TRBV7-2 and TRBJ1-6, with TRBD1 matching over 8 bases. The J segment lost 7 bases and the V segment lost 5 bases, leaving 7 bases of the junction unmatched. The CDR3 spans 15 residues. CDR1 and CDR2 from the germline V gene are SGHTA and FQGNSA. The CDR3 coding sequence is TGTGCCAGCAGCATAAGACAGGGGAGGAATTCACCCCTCCACTTT. It is translated as CASSIRQGRNSPLHF.